This T cell receptor (beta chain) originates from a study of control samples from healthy donors and cancer patients. The germline V gene encodes CDR1 SGHAT and CDR2 FQDESV (reference sequence). The V and J ends lost 8 bases and 10 bases, in that order; junction bases with no gene match: 9. The CDR3 contains 14 residues. Here immunoSEQ multiplex PCR was the method, and the copy in TCRdb shows in-frame clones only, minus some. The sample shows about 140,000 clones, roughly 89% of them seen only once. The source is a man younger than 30 in good health. The gene calls are TRBV11-1 and TRBJ1-6; 9 bases match TRBD1. Sequenced input: blood. The CDR3 sequence: CASGAGTGISPLHF. In nucleotides, the CDR3 is TGTGCCAGCGGCGCCGGGACAGGGATCTCACCCCTCCACTTT.